The 26 T cell receptor beta chains below were found in one sample sequenced in a study of T-cell memory formation after mild COVID-19. TCRdb used MiXCR to reprocess the 5' RACE reads, holding one entry per CDR3 protein. Of roughly 250,000 distinct CDR3 sequences detected, around 17% appear once; the ten largest clones hold roughly 3.6%. The sequencing input was PBMCs or a T cell subset sorted from them (not recorded which). These receptors were collected from a man younger than 30 who had mild COVID-19 (a few samples of this study predate the infection). Cell type and time point are not known.

There are a few counts of this clonotype. This rearrangement joins TRBV24-1 to TRBJ2-1; D might be TRBD1 (6 bases). Trimming removed 4 bases from V and 3 bases from J, with 12 bases in between. CDR3 length: 15 residues. Germline CDR1 KGHDR, CDR2 SFDVKD. The CDR3 loop reads CATSDLPGVYNEQFF. The CDR3 DNA sequence: TGTGCCACCAGTGACCTGCCAGGGGTCTACAATGAGCAGTTCTTC.

The rearrangement links TRBV7-3 to TRBJ2-7; D not certain. Germline loops: CDR1 SGHTA, CDR2 FQGTGA. This CDR3 region has 13 residues. The V and J ends lost 1 base and 6 bases respectively, with 10 bases between them. CDR3 nucleotides: TGTGCCAGCAGCTTAAACCCCCTCTCCGAGCAGTACGTC. Protein sequence: CASSLNPLSEQYV.

This clonotype appeared a few times. As DNA, the CDR3 is TGTGCCAGCTCACCTTATAGCTACACTGAAGCTTTCTTT. This sequence encodes CASSPYSYTEAFF. V usage is TRBV18 and J usage is TRBJ1-1, with D hard to call. CDR1 is KGHSH and CDR2 is LQKENI in the germline V gene. The germline V and J ends were trimmed by 3 bases and 3 bases, with 8 bases remaining between them. This CDR3 is built from 13 residues.

In its sample, this clonotype was seen a few times. This rearrangement joins TRBV3-1 to TRBJ1-6; the match to TRBD1 covers 8 bases. Per the germline V gene, CDR1 is LGHDT and CDR2 is YNNKEL (reference sequence). V gave up 7 bases and J gave up 10 bases; unmatched junction bases: 9. The CDR3 has 14 residues. This CDR3 reads CASTFRQGSSPLHF. The CDR3 bases are TGTGCCAGCACATTTCGACAGGGGAGCTCACCCCTCCACTTT.

A few counts support this clonotype. The genes are TRBV24-1 and TRBJ2-5; TRBD1 is a possible D gene (5 bases). From germline, CDR1 is KGHDR and CDR2 SFDVKD. V lost 11 bases, J lost 2 bases, and 14 bases lay in between. The CDR3 is made up of 13 amino acids. The CDR3 bases are TGTGCCAGCAAGGGGTCGGTACAAGAGACCCAGTACTTC. It translates to CASKGSVQETQYF.

The chain uses TRBV12-3 or TRBV12-4 and TRBJ2-1; 7 bases agree with TRBD2. After removal of 5 bases from V and 3 bases from J, the junction contained 10 bases not matched to a gene. The CDR3 extends over 16 amino acids. The CDR3 nucleotides are TGTGCCAGCAGTAACTACTCCGGCGGGGGCTACAATGAGCAGTTCTTC. Translation: CASSNYSGGGYNEQFF.

In its sample, this clonotype was seen a few times. The chain joins TRBV6-5 to TRBJ2-1; a possible D gene is TRBD2 (5 bases). The CDR3 runs to 14 residues. With 6 bases removed from V and 8 bases from J, the gap between germline ends came to 17 bases. CDR1 and CDR2 from the germline V gene are MNHEY and SVGAGI. The CDR3 loop reads CASRRTGFNDEQFF. DNA of the CDR3: TGTGCCAGCAGGAGGACGGGATTTAACGATGAGCAGTTCTTC.

V gene TRBV7-2 combines with J gene TRBJ2-2, with 8 bases identical to TRBD2. V gave up 5 bases and J gave up 3 bases; unmatched junction bases: 8. Germline CDR1 SGHTA, CDR2 FQGNSA. CDR3 length: 16 residues. In DNA, the CDR3 is TGTGCCAGCAGCCTCACGGGGGGGTGGGACACCGGGGAGCTGTTTTTT. It yields the protein CASSLTGGWDTGELFF.

This chain connects TRBV18 to TRBJ2-7, with D possibly matching TRBD2 (6 bases). The CDR3 is made up of 13 amino acids. Trimming shortened V by 3 bases and J by 4 bases, and 10 bases separated the two germline ends. Germline values: CDR1 KGHSH, CDR2 LQKENI. CDR3 nucleotides: TGTGCCAGCTCACCTCCGGGGGAGTACGAGCAGTACTTC. It specifies CASSPPGEYEQYF.

This clonotype was observed a handful of times. The chain uses TRBV7-2 and TRBJ2-2; 8 bases map to TRBD1. This CDR3 spans 14 amino acids. Germline values: CDR1 SGHTA, CDR2 FQGNSA. The V and J ends lost 5 bases and 7 bases, in that order; junction bases with no gene match: 6. CDR3 nucleotide sequence: TGTGCCAGCAGCATACAGGGGGTCGGCGGGGAGCTGTTTTTT. It specifies CASSIQGVGGELFF.

The rearrangement uses TRBV7-6 and TRBJ2-6, with no clear D. Trimming left V 5 bases short and J 0 bases short, with 8 bases between. The CDR3 has 15 amino acids. The germline V gene encodes CDR1 SGHVS and CDR2 FNYEAQ. CDR3 amino acids: CASSTRFSGANVLTF. CDR3 nucleotide sequence: TGTGCCAGCAGCACCCGGTTCTCTGGGGCCAACGTCCTGACTTTC.

The chain joins TRBV5-6 to TRBJ2-2; either TRBD1 or TRBD2 may fit D (5 bases each). The V end was cut by 4 bases, the J end by 1 base, with 14 bases between. The CDR3 covers 16 residues. Germline V lookup: CDR1 SGHDT, CDR2 YYEEEE. The CDR3 spells CASSPAVGGNTGELFF. The CDR3 nucleotides are TGTGCCAGCAGCCCCGCTGTTGGGGGGAACACCGGGGAGCTGTTTTTT.

This clonotype was observed a few times. J is TRBJ2-1 and V is TRBV6-5; D remains unclear. Trimming left V 2 bases short and J 7 bases short, with 12 bases between. The length of the CDR3 is 14 residues. Germline assignment: CDR1 MNHEY and CDR2 SVGAGI. CDR3 loop: CASSYVRPRNEQFF. CDR3 DNA sequence: TGTGCCAGCAGTTACGTTCGGCCCAGGAATGAGCAGTTCTTC.

In this sample, this clonotype turned up a few times. The V and J genes are TRBV5-1 and TRBJ2-6, with D possibly being TRBD1 (6 bases). The CDR3 is 13 amino acids. The germline V gene has CDR1 SGHRS and CDR2 YFSETQ. V was trimmed by 4 bases and J by 11 bases, leaving 13 bases between them. The CDR3 nucleotides read TGCGCCAGCAGCGCGACAGGTAACGACGTCCTGACTTTC. Translation gives CASSATGNDVLTF.

This clonotype was detected many times. This sequence joins TRBV24-1 and TRBJ2-2; D unclear. V lost 12 bases and J 0 bases, leaving 10 bases between the germline ends. In germline, CDR1 is KGHDR, CDR2 SFDVKD. There are 13 residues in the CDR3. For the CDR3, the DNA is TGTGCCGCCTCACCCGCGAACACCGGGGAGCTGTTTTTT. Translating gives CAASPANTGELFF.

This clonotype was counted a few times. The chain uses TRBV3-1 and TRBJ2-5; tentative D call: TRBD2 (6 bases). Germline V gives CDR1 LGHDT, CDR2 YNNKEL (reference sequence). V shed 4 bases and J shed 7 bases, with 13 bases lying between them. The CDR3 spans 13 residues. This CDR3 reads CASSPIAAGTQYF. The DNA for the CDR3 is TGTGCCAGCAGCCCGATAGCGGCCGGGACCCAGTACTTC.

This clonotype was seen only a few times. The V gene is TRBV4-1, the J gene TRBJ2-2, with D unresolved. V was pared by 1 base and J by 6 bases, with 9 bases between. CDR1 MGHRA and CDR2 YSYEKL come from the germline V gene. CDR3 length: 14 amino acids. The CDR3 loop reads CASSQVEASGELFF. CDR3 coding DNA: TGCGCCAGCAGCCAAGTCGAAGCCTCCGGGGAGCTGTTTTTT.

This clonotype was counted many times. The CDR3: CSVEDEETQYF. In DNA, the CDR3 is TGCAGCGTTGAAGACGAGGAGACCCAGTACTTC. The rearrangement uses TRBV29-1 and TRBJ2-5, with no clear D. The V end was cut by 0 bases, the J end by 5 bases, with 4 bases between. The germline V gene encodes CDR1 SQVTM and CDR2 ANQGSEA. This CDR3 is 11 amino acids long.

The chain employs TRBV6-2 or TRBV6-3 and TRBJ2-1, with 14 bases fitting TRBD2. CDR1 and CDR2 from the germline V gene are MNHEY and SVGEGT. V lost 4 bases and J lost 2; bases outside the gene matches: 16. This CDR3 is built from 21 residues. The CDR3 sequence is CASSLPPGLAGASRPYNEQFF. The DNA of the CDR3 is TGTGCCAGCAGTTTACCACCGGGACTAGCGGGGGCCAGCCGCCCCTACAATGAGCAGTTCTTC.

This clonotype was observed a few times. The rearrangement links TRBV5-1 to TRBJ1-1; 7 positions agree with TRBD1. This CDR3 has 16 amino acids. Germline-derived CDR1 and CDR2 are SGHRS and YFSETQ. J lost 0 bases, V lost 0 bases, and 5 bases had no gene match. The CDR3 nucleotides read TGCGCCAGCAGCTTGGCCCCCGGGACAGTGAACACTGAAGCTTTCTTT. This translates into CASSLAPGTVNTEAFF.

The chain has TRBV6-5 and TRBJ1-6; D is ambiguous. This CDR3 spans 13 amino acids. The germline gives CDR1 MNHEY, CDR2 SVGAGI. V was pared by 8 bases and J by 10 bases, with 15 bases between. The CDR3 region is CASALGWRSPLHF. CDR3 sequence (DNA): TGTGCCAGCGCCTTGGGGTGGCGGTCACCCCTCCACTTT.

This clonotype was observed many times. This CDR3 is CSVVLLQGATEAFF. The CDR3 DNA reads TGCAGCGTTGTACTTCTACAGGGGGCCACTGAAGCTTTCTTT. The chain couples TRBV29-1 to TRBJ1-1; 9 bases fit TRBD1. The CDR3 is made up of 14 amino acids. The germline CDR1 and CDR2 sequences are SQVTM and ANQGSEA. V trimming: 4 bases; J trimming: 4 bases; junction bases outside the gene matches: 7.

This clonotype appeared many times. This chain uses TRBV4-2 with TRBJ1-2; 8 positions match TRBD1. With 1 base clipped from V and 4 bases from J, the junction kept 14 bases outside the gene matches. The CDR3 is made up of 18 amino acids. Germline lookup yields CDR1 LGHNA and CDR2 YNFKEQ. The CDR3 nucleotides read TGTGCCAGCAGCCAAGGGGACAGGCGAGGGGGCCTTAGCTATGGCTACACCTTC. Its translation: CASSQGDRRGGLSYGYTF.

The rearrangement joins TRBV6-5 to TRBJ1-2; a weak D match, TRBD1 (6 bases). The ends were cut back, 2 bases at V and 5 bases at J, with 21 bases in the middle. This CDR3 contains 17 residues. Germline loops: CDR1 MNHEY, CDR2 SVGAGI. Written as DNA, the CDR3 is TGTGCCAGCAGTTACGGAACTCCGGACAGAGGGGCGTATGGCTACACCTTC. Its translation: CASSYGTPDRGAYGYTF.

The table lists this clonotype with a few counts. This chain links TRBV7-9 with TRBJ2-1; 8 bases align to TRBD1. After removal of 2 bases from V and 0 bases from J, the junction contained 9 bases not matched to a gene. Germline V gene data show CDR1 as SEHNR and CDR2 as FQNEAQ (reference sequence). The length of the CDR3 is 18 residues. CDR3 amino acids: CASSLYGQGLSSYNEQFF. CDR3 bases: TGTGCCAGCAGCTTATACGGACAGGGCCTTAGCTCCTACAATGAGCAGTTCTTC.

The V gene is TRBV4-1, the J gene TRBJ2-3; the D is unclear. Germline-derived CDR1 and CDR2 are MGHRA and YSYEKL. The length of the CDR3 is 14 residues. V was shortened by 1 base and J by 4 bases, with 9 bases between the two germline ends. The CDR3 here is CASSQVLVSDTQYF. The CDR3 coding sequence is TGCGCCAGCAGCCAAGTCCTGGTTTCAGATACGCAGTATTTT.